These 21 T cell receptor beta chains share one sample of origin, sequenced in a study of shared clonotypes between healthy human individuals. Using immunoSEQ multiplex PCR, the repertoire was profiled, and TCRdb retains in-frame clones only, with some absent. The repertoire consists of 2 million to 3 million clones, with under 95% occurring once and the leading ten covering 0.36%. The sequencing sample was made of naive CD4+ T cells from PBMCs. Subset meaning: CD45RA+ positively selected. The origin of the receptors is a young man in good health. Some clones in this sample may be carry-over from other donors' samples.

This chain links TRBV4-2 with TRBJ2-5; the match to TRBD1 covers 10 bases. The V and J ends lost 5 bases and 5 bases, in that order; junction bases with no gene match: 8. The germline V gene has CDR1 LGHNA and CDR2 YNFKEQ. The length of the CDR3 is 15 residues. The CDR3 DNA sequence: TGTGCCAGCAGCGCGAGACAGGGGGCGGGGGAGACCCAGTACTTC. Its protein product is CASSARQGAGETQYF.

The CDR3 region has the DNA TGTGCCAGCAGGATAACAGGGTCATCCTACGAGCAGTACTTC. Amino acids: CASRITGSSYEQYF. The gene calls are TRBV28 and TRBJ2-7, with D perhaps matching TRBD1 (6 bases). V was pared by 6 bases and J by 1 base, with 13 bases between. CDR1 is MDHEN and CDR2 is SYDVKM in the germline V gene. This CDR3 is built from 14 residues.

V is TRBV2 and J is TRBJ2-2; D gene uncertain. There are 16 residues in the CDR3. V was shortened by 2 bases and J by 4 bases, with 14 bases between the two germline ends. Germline assignment: CDR1 SNHLY and CDR2 FYNNEI. CDR3 region: CASSERRTVITGELFF. The CDR3 bases are TGTGCCAGCAGTGAACGACGGACGGTGATCACCGGGGAGCTGTTTTTT. Together with reference TRBV2 and TRBJ2-2, the CDR3 gives the full variable domain: EPEVTQTPSHQVTQMGQEVILRCVPISNHLYFYWYRQILGQKVEFLVSFYNNEISEKSEIFDDQFSVERPDGSNFTLKIRSTKLEDSAMYFCASSERRTVITGELFFGEGSRLTVL.

The chain carries TRBV27 and TRBJ2-7; the D gene is possibly TRBD1 (5 bases). Germline loops: CDR1 MNHEY, CDR2 SMNVEV (reference sequence). The CDR3 is made up of 13 amino acids. Trimming removed 8 bases from V and 12 bases from J, with 23 bases in between. In DNA form, the CDR3 reads TGTGCCAGCTCCCTCGGGTGGTTCCAGGGCTGGTACTTC. Translated, it gives CASSLGWFQGWYF.

The CDR3 bases are TGTGCCAGCACTATAGGCGGTCCGCAGTATTTT. Its protein is CASTIGGPQYF. The gene calls are TRBV6-1 and TRBJ2-3, with D uncertain. Germline CDR1 is MNHNS and CDR2 is SASEGT. The length of the CDR3 is 11 residues. V was pared by 7 bases and J by 10 bases, with 12 bases between.

This chain connects TRBV5-1 to TRBJ2-4; TRBD2 matches at 7 bases. V lost 5 bases to trimming and J lost 4 bases; unmatched junction nucleotides: 12. The germline V gene encodes CDR1 SGHRS and CDR2 YFSETQ. The CDR3 sequence is 16 residues long. The CDR3 sequence: CASSPLRGGEKNIQYF. The DNA of the CDR3 is TGCGCCAGCAGTCCCCTCCGTGGGGGGGAGAAAAACATTCAGTACTTC.

V gene TRBV7-9 combines with J gene TRBJ2-1, with 12 bases that match TRBD2. The V and J ends lost 5 bases and 7 bases, in that order; junction bases with no gene match: 12. Germline CDR1 and CDR2: SEHNR and FQNEAQ (reference sequence). This CDR3 contains 17 residues. CDR3 in amino acids: CASSPPWTSGKGNEQFF. DNA for the CDR3: TGTGCCAGCAGCCCCCCCTGGACTAGCGGGAAAGGGAATGAGCAGTTCTTC.

CDR3 in amino acids: CAWSSGMDTQYF. Written as DNA, the CDR3 is TGTGCCTGGAGTTCTGGGATGGATACGCAGTATTTT. The rearrangement uses TRBV30 and TRBJ2-3; D remains ambiguous. The CDR3 covers 12 residues. Germline V gene sequence: CDR1 GTSNPN, CDR2 SVGIG (reference sequence). V lost 2 bases and J 6 bases, leaving 9 bases between the germline ends.

J is TRBJ2-1 and V is TRBV5-1; 11 nucleotides align to TRBD2. V gave up 0 bases and J gave up 7 bases; unmatched junction bases: 3. The CDR3 is 15 residues long. The germline V gene has CDR1 SGHRS and CDR2 YFSETQ. The CDR3 loop reads CASSLGVAGGNEQFF. Here the CDR3 DNA reads TGCGCCAGCAGCTTGGGGGTAGCGGGAGGGAATGAGCAGTTCTTC. Drawing the rest from reference TRBV5-1 and TRBJ2-1, the complete variable domain is KAGVTQTPRYLIKTRGQQVTLSCSPISGHRSVSWYQQTPGQGLQFLFEYFSETQRNKGNFPGRFSGRQFSNSRSEMNVSTLELGDSALYLCASSLGVAGGNEQFFGPGTRLTVL.

As regards this clone: This CDR3 is also generated by other DNA sequences in the sample. The rearrangement uses TRBV30 and TRBJ2-7; 11 bases line up with TRBD1. V dropped 2 bases and J dropped 0; count of bases not matched to a gene: 3. Looked up from germline, CDR1 is GTSNPN and CDR2 is SVGIG (reference sequence). The CDR3 extends over 15 amino acids. CDR3 in DNA: TGTGCCTGGAGTCCAGGGACAGGGGGCTCCTACGAGCAGTACTTC. Translating gives CAWSPGTGGSYEQYF.

This clone was seen once. The chain has TRBV9 and TRBJ2-1; D remains unclear. V was shortened by 0 bases and J by 4 bases, with 14 bases between the two germline ends. The germline V gene has CDR1 SGDLS and CDR2 YYNGEE. The CDR3 is 16 amino acids. The CDR3 nucleotides are TGTGCCAGCAGCGTAGAACCATTTGGCAGATACAATGAGCAGTTCTTC. It is translated as CASSVEPFGRYNEQFF.

The chain links TRBV7-9 to TRBJ1-5, with unresolved D. Trimming took off 6 bases at V and 9 bases at J, with 12 bases between the two ends. Germline-derived CDR1 and CDR2 are SEHNR and FQNEAQ (reference sequence). The CDR3 is 12 amino acids. CDR3 coding DNA: TGTGCCAGCAGTAACGGTCCTTTGCCCCAGCATTTT. Translated, it gives CASSNGPLPQHF.

The CDR3 DNA reads as TGTGCCAGCAGCTTGGAGCGGGGGAACTCCTACAATGAGCAGTTCTTC. Translating gives CASSLERGNSYNEQFF. V and J are TRBV5-6 and TRBJ2-1; 8 nucleotides agree with TRBD2. The ends lost 0 bases at V and 0 bases at J; junction bases unmatched: 2. Germline lookup yields CDR1 SGHDT and CDR2 YYEEEE. The CDR3 spans 16 residues.

The J gene is TRBJ1-4, the V gene TRBV5-1, with TRBD1 matching over 10 bases. Germline V gene data show CDR1 as SGHRS and CDR2 as YFSETQ. The CDR3 length is 16 residues. J gave up 8 bases and V 2 bases, and 9 bases lay outside the gene matches. CDR3 bases: TGCGCCAGCAGCTTTTCCGGACAGGGGGGGCGAGAAAAACTGTTTTTT. This encodes CASSFSGQGGREKLFF. Together with reference TRBV5-1 and TRBJ1-4, the CDR3 gives the full variable domain: KAGVTQTPRYLIKTRGQQVTLSCSPISGHRSVSWYQQTPGQGLQFLFEYFSETQRNKGNFPGRFSGRQFSNSRSEMNVSTLELGDSALYLCASSFSGQGGREKLFFGSGTQLSVL.

This chain links TRBV19 with TRBJ2-2; D may be TRBD1 or TRBD2 (6 bases each). The CDR3 runs to 16 residues. Germline CDR1 reads LNHDA; CDR2 reads SQIVND (reference sequence). V gave up 2 bases and J gave up 4 bases, with 14 bases separating them. The CDR3 DNA reads TGTGCCAGTAGTATACAGGCCAGGGGAGGCACCGGGGAGCTGTTTTTT. This gives the protein CASSIQARGGTGELFF.

The V and J genes are TRBV7-9 and TRBJ2-1; the match to TRBD2 covers 9 bases. CDR1 is SEHNR, CDR2 FQNEAQ, per germline (reference sequence). The CDR3 totals 16 residues. V lost 5 bases, J lost 4 bases, and 9 bases stayed unmatched. CDR3 sequence reads: CASSPTSGNQYNEQFF. Here the CDR3 DNA reads TGTGCCAGCAGCCCGACTAGCGGCAACCAATACAATGAGCAGTTCTTC.

The J gene is TRBJ2-7, the V gene TRBV7-2; D uncertain. In germline, CDR1 is SGHTA, CDR2 FQGNSA. The V and J ends lost 5 bases and 5 bases respectively, with 7 bases between them. The CDR3 spans 11 residues. Here the CDR3 reads CASSQTDEQYF. As DNA, the CDR3 is TGTGCCAGCAGCCAGACCGACGAGCAGTACTTC.

This chain uses TRBV5-1 with TRBJ1-2; possibly TRBD1 for D (6 bases). CDR1 and CDR2 from the germline V gene are SGHRS and YFSETQ. The CDR3 is made up of 16 amino acids. Trimming shortened V by 0 bases and J by 4 bases, and 16 bases separated the two germline ends. CDR3 sequence reads: CASSLASGARGYGYTF. Written as DNA, the CDR3 is TGCGCCAGCAGCTTGGCCTCGGGGGCGCGGGGCTATGGCTACACCTTC.

The CDR3 reads CASSLRGFYGYTF. CDR3 nucleotides: TGTGCCAGCAGTCTCAGGGGTTTCTATGGCTACACCTTC. This rearrangement joins TRBV6-1 to TRBJ1-2; D may be TRBD1 (6 bases). Germline assignment: CDR1 MNHNS and CDR2 SASEGT. The CDR3 length is 13 residues. V dropped 5 bases and J dropped 4 bases, with 11 bases sitting between them.

This chain uses TRBV5-4 with TRBJ2-1, with D perhaps TRBD2 (6 bases). The V gene lost 0 bases and the J gene lost 9 bases, with 16 bases spanning the gap. The germline V gene encodes CDR1 SGHNT and CDR2 YYREEE (reference sequence). There are 15 residues in the CDR3. CDR3 in DNA: TGTGCCAGCAGCTTGGGCCGGCGGGGCCAGGGTGAGCAGTTCTTC. Translation gives CASSLGRRGQGEQFF.

This chain links TRBV28 with TRBJ1-1, with 10 positions matching TRBD1. The length of the CDR3 is 13 residues. In germline, CDR1 is MDHEN, CDR2 SYDVKM. V lost 6 bases, J lost 5 bases, and 3 bases stayed unmatched. CDR3 coding DNA: TGTGCCAGCAGCGGGACAGGGGCTACTGAAGCTTTCTTT. Amino acids: CASSGTGATEAFF.